The 13 T cell receptor beta chains below all came from one sample that was sequenced in a study of low-dose radiotherapy and immunotherapy resistance in tumors. Gene-specific TRAV and TRBV primers were used for first-strand cDNA, covering alpha and beta chains. A roughly 22-cycle PCR with a constant-region primer and V-primer adapter amplified TCRs. TCRdb re-called the reads through MiXCR, storing one row per CDR3 protein. The top ten clones hold roughly 7.7% of a sample with 10,000 to 15,000 distinct CDR3 sequences, around three fifths of them seen once. The receptors derive from a human donor with advanced metastatic prostate, ovarian, gallbladder or colorectal cancer (not recorded which). This table probably holds off-target reads from a library built for another chain.

V is TRBV4-3 and J is TRBJ2-5, with TRBD2 matching over 10 bases. V shed 0 bases and J 4 bases; nucleotides not matched to a gene: 2. Germline CDR1 LGHNA, CDR2 YSLEER. There are 15 residues in the CDR3. CDR3 coding DNA: TGCGCCAGCAGCCAAGAGAGGACTAGCGGAGAGACCCAGTACTTC. It is translated as CASSQERTSGETQYF.

The chain's CDR3 is CASRSPMYNEQFF. For the CDR3, the DNA is TGTGCCAGCAGGTCCCCCATGTACAATGAGCAGTTCTTC. The chain has TRBV28 and TRBJ2-1, with no clear D. The CDR3 spans 13 residues. V lost 6 bases, J lost 4 bases, and 10 bases lay in between. The germline V gene encodes CDR1 MDHEN and CDR2 SYDVKM.

This clonotype showed up just once. The chain joins TRBV5-8 to TRBJ2-3; TRBD2 might be the D (5 bases). V shed 4 bases and J shed 0 bases, with 18 bases lying between them. The CDR3 loop spans 17 amino acids. The V gene's germline CDR1 is SGHTS and CDR2 YDEGEE. The CDR3 DNA reads TGTGCCAGCAGCCTCCCGGGGTCCTCCGCTAGCACAGATACGCAGTATTTT. Protein product: CASSLPGSSASTDTQYF.

CDR3 amino acids: CASLRLPYRGAKNTEAFF. The CDR3 nucleotides are TGCGCCAGCCTTCGCTTACCTTACAGGGGCGCAAAGAACACTGAAGCTTTCTTT. The chain joins TRBV4-1 to TRBJ1-1; 7 nucleotides align to TRBD1. With V trimmed by 8 bases and J by 1 base, 19 bases remained unmatched. The CDR3 has 18 amino acids. Looked up from germline, CDR1 is MGHRA and CDR2 is YSYEKL.

The chain uses TRBV7-2 and TRBJ2-1; TRBD1 might be the D (6 bases). This CDR3 is built from 12 residues. V shed 4 bases and J shed 12 bases, with 13 bases lying between them. Germline V gene lookup returns CDR1 SGHTA and CDR2 FQGNSA. For the CDR3, the DNA is TGTGCCAGCAGCTCAGACAGGCAGGGGCAGTTCTTC. Amino acids: CASSSDRQGQFF.

This sequence joins TRBV29-1 and TRBJ2-1; D perhaps matches TRBD2 (6 bases). From germline, CDR1 is SQVTM and CDR2 ANQGSEA. V was trimmed by 3 bases and J by 0 bases, leaving 6 bases between them. The CDR3 sequence is 13 residues long. CDR3: CSVDGSSYNEQFF. DNA for the CDR3: TGCAGCGTTGACGGGAGCTCCTACAATGAGCAGTTCTTC.

This rearrangement joins TRBV28 to TRBJ1-6, with 9 bases lining up with TRBD1. The CDR3 covers 14 residues. Germline V gene sequence: CDR1 MDHEN, CDR2 SYDVKM. J lost 11 bases, V lost 3 bases, and 5 bases had no gene match. The CDR3, as DNA: TGTGCCAGCAGTTTCGGACAGGGGCGGGCACCCCTCCACTTT. Protein: CASSFGQGRAPLHF.

This chain connects TRBV5-1 to TRBJ2-1; tentatively, D is TRBD1 (6 bases). The length of the CDR3 is 16 residues. Per the germline V gene, CDR1 is SGHRS and CDR2 is YFSETQ. Trimming took 4 bases from V and 0 from J, leaving 14 bases between them. The CDR3 loop reads CASSPGQLSSYNEQFF. As DNA, the CDR3 is TGCGCCAGCAGCCCAGGACAGTTGAGCTCCTACAATGAGCAGTTCTTC.

The chain joins TRBV19 to TRBJ2-7, with 7 positions matching TRBD2. The CDR3 length is 16 residues. The V gene's germline CDR1 is LNHDA and CDR2 SQIVND (reference sequence). The junction had 16 bases not matched to a gene; V was cut back by 5 bases and J by 6 bases. The CDR3 DNA follows: TGTGCCAGTAGTGCCAAACCGACTAGCCGTAACCTCGAGCAGTACTTC. Protein: CASSAKPTSRNLEQYF.

The CDR3 loop reads CASTELPDRGDEQYF. The CDR3 coding sequence is TGTGCCAGCACCGAACTCCCGGACAGGGGGGACGAGCAGTACTTC. This chain connects TRBV6-2 or TRBV6-3 to TRBJ2-7, with 10 bases aligning to TRBD1. The CDR3 sequence is 15 residues long. Unmatched junction bases numbered 11, after V lost 7 bases and J lost 5 bases. CDR1 MNHEY and CDR2 SVGEGT come from the germline V gene.

The rearrangement uses TRBV5-1 and TRBJ2-7; D uncertain. V was clipped by 0 bases and J by 1 base, with 8 bases between them. The CDR3 is made up of 14 amino acids. Germline V gene sequence: CDR1 SGHRS, CDR2 YFSETQ. CDR3 sequence: CASSLGLMSYEQYF. CDR3 DNA: TGCGCCAGCAGCTTGGGGCTGATGTCCTACGAGCAGTACTTC.

The table lists this clonotype with a few counts. This chain connects TRBV6-1 to TRBJ1-5; the D is unclear. V shed 6 bases and J shed 5 bases, with 11 bases lying between them. The germline gives CDR1 MNHNS, CDR2 SASEGT. The CDR3 loop spans 13 amino acids. Here the CDR3 reads CASSETRDQPQHF. CDR3 nucleotides: TGTGCCAGCAGCGAGACAAGGGATCAGCCCCAGCATTTT.

The chain has TRBV28 and TRBJ2-5; tentative D call: TRBD1 (6 bases). The CDR3 length is 17 residues. CDR1 MDHEN and CDR2 SYDVKM come from the germline V gene. V was cut by 3 bases and J by 2 bases, with 19 bases left in between. The CDR3 spells CASSFRLLGAAQETQYF. Written as DNA, the CDR3 is TGTGCCAGCAGTTTCAGGCTTTTGGGGGCCGCACAAGAGACCCAGTACTTC. Looking up the rest from reference TRBV28 and TRBJ2-5 gives the full variable domain: DVKVTQSSRYLVKRTGEKVFLECVQDMDHENMFWYRQDPGLGLRLIYFSYDVKMKEKGDIPEGYSVSREKKERFSLILESASTNQTSMYLCASSFRLLGAAQETQYFGPGTRLLVL.